This T cell receptor beta chain was sequenced during a study of blood T cell repertoires in COVID-19. Whole-study context: Researchers got acute and convalescent COVID-19 samples from the United States, Italy and Spain. From T cells, B-cell-depleted T cells, or PBMCs came the material, which was cDNA or gDNA.

V lost 1 base, J lost 6 bases, and 8 bases stayed unmatched. This CDR3 spans 16 amino acids. CDR1 and CDR2 (germline): SGHAT, FQNNGV. This clone was observed a few times. The authors' processing: Reference gene primer amplification gave nucleated cell count estimates. This table comes from immunoSEQ multiplex PCR, and its TCRdb copy is limited to in-frame clones, with some not included. Clone size and V and J calls were adopted from that table, with D and trimming inferred from the DNA. Of around 300,000 clones listed, 70% to 90% are singletons. This clonotype originated in a woman aged 25 to 39 who had recovered from COVID-19. Sequencing was carried out using peripheral blood. This chain joins TRBV11-2 and TRBJ2-7; 11 nucleotides agree with TRBD2. The CDR3 reads CASSLVTGTSGSEQYF. As DNA, the CDR3 is TGTGCCAGCAGCTTAGTTACCGGGACTAGCGGCAGCGAGCAGTACTTC.